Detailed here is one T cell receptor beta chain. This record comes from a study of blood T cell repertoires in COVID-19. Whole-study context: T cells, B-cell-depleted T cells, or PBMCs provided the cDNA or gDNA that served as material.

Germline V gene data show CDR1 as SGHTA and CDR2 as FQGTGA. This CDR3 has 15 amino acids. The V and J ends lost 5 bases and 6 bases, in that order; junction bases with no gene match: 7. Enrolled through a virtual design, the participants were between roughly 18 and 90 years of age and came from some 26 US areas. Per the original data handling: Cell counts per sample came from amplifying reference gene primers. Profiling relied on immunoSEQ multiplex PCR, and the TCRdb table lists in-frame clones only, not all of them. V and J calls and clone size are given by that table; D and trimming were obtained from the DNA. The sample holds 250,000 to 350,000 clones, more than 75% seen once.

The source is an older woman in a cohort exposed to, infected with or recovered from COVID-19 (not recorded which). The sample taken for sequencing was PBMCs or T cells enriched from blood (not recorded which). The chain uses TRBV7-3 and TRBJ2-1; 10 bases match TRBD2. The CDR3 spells CASSPTSGIGNEQFF. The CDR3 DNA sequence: TGTGCCAGCAGCCCTACTAGCGGGATCGGCAATGAGCAGTTCTTC.